This T cell receptor beta chain was sequenced during a study of STAT5B mutations in CD4+ large granular lymphocyte leukemia. Study outcomes and limitations: The clonality comparison with controls used just 6 CD4-sorted patient samples.

CDR3 length equals 15 residues. Trimming pared 5 bases from V and 2 bases from J, leaving 15 bases between. From germline, CDR1 is LNHNV and CDR2 YYDKDF (reference sequence). This clone occurred a few times. No antigen is known for it. Recruitment of CD4+ T-LGLL patients was in Padova, Helsinki and Shinshu. Depending on availability, patient cells were bead-separated fractions or unselected PBMC. Method: immunoSEQ multiplex PCR; TCRdb's copy keeps in-frame clones and lacks some. The table shows several thousand clones, with approximately 80% occurring only once. The rearrangement joins TRBV15 to TRBJ1-1, with a tentative D call TRBD1 (6 bases). The sequence came from a woman between 55 and 75 years old with CD4+ T-cell large granular lymphocyte leukemia. Sequenced input: PBMCs. CDR3 coding DNA: TGTGCCACCAGCCCCATGGGGGGGCGTAACACTGAAGCTTTCTTT. Protein sequence: CATSPMGGRNTEAFF.